This TCR beta chain is from a study of CD8 T cells in Susac syndrome. As judged by recently defined diagnostic criteria, patients with Susac syndrome had definite or probable disease. TEMRA cells were enriched by FACS, and CD4+ and CD8+ T cells were negatively isolated. As to this clonotype: The target antigen is unknown.

This CDR3 comprises 17 residues. V shed 6 bases and J shed 3 bases, with 22 bases lying between them. Germline V gives CDR1 SGDLS, CDR2 YYNGEE. cDNA came from about 0.51 to 1 ug RNA primed by random hexamers. Using its own MiXCR run on the immunoSEQ multiplex PCR reads, TCRdb lists one record per CDR3 protein. This sample has around 85,000 distinct CDR3 sequences, with around 93% found just once. Overall study findings and caveats: Susac-specific public clones were found in total CD8+ and CD8+ TEMRA repertoires, numbering approximately 16 and five, respectively.

Sample: CD8+ T cells from PBMCs. The receptor's source is a human donor with Susac syndrome. The chain is built from TRBV9 and TRBJ2-1, with D maybe TRBD2 (6 bases). In nucleotides, the CDR3 is TGTGCCAGCACTCCTCATATTGGAGGGGCGGACTACAATGAGCAGTTCTTC. The encoded protein is CASTPHIGGADYNEQFF.